The next 25 T cell receptor beta chains were all read from a single sample in a study of blood T cell repertoires in COVID-19. This table comes from immunoSEQ multiplex PCR, and its TCRdb copy is limited to in-frame clones, with some not included. The sample shows around 86,000 clones, approximately 84% of them seen only once. The sequenced sample was peripheral blood. These TCRs come from a human donor in a cohort sampled during active COVID-19.

The chain links TRBV11-2 to TRBJ1-1; D gene uncertain. The CDR3 totals 14 residues. V was trimmed by 0 bases and J by 4 bases, leaving 9 bases between them. The V gene's germline CDR1 is SGHAT and CDR2 FQNNGV. CDR3 sequence: CASSLDGWSTEAFF. The CDR3 DNA sequence: TGTGCCAGCAGCTTAGACGGTTGGAGCACTGAAGCTTTCTTT.

The V call is TRBV11-2, the J call TRBJ2-1, with D possibly TRBD2 on 6 matching bases. Trimming took 0 bases from V and 5 from J, leaving 11 bases between them. Germline V lookup: CDR1 SGHAT, CDR2 FQNNGV. This CDR3 comprises 15 residues. The CDR3 here is CASSLDGSGNNEQFF. CDR3 DNA: TGTGCCAGCAGCTTAGACGGGAGCGGTAACAATGAGCAGTTCTTC.

The CDR3 nucleotides are TGTGCCAGCCGTACAGTGAACACTGAAGCTTTCTTT. Its translation is CASRTVNTEAFF. The chain combines TRBV25-1 with TRBJ1-1; D is unclear. Per the germline V gene, CDR1 is MGHDK and CDR2 is SYGVNS. Trimming removed 8 bases at V and 0 bases at J, with 7 bases between. The CDR3 totals 12 residues.

The chain has TRBV4-1 and TRBJ2-5; 9 bases match TRBD2. The V gene's germline CDR1 is MGHRA and CDR2 YSYEKL. J lost 1 base, V lost 0 bases, and 6 bases had no gene match. CDR3 length: 17 residues. The chain's CDR3 is CASSQDEVAGAQETQYF. DNA for the CDR3: TGCGCCAGCAGCCAAGATGAGGTAGCGGGGGCCCAAGAGACCCAGTACTTC.

The chain couples TRBV27 to TRBJ2-7; TRBD2 matches at 9 bases. The CDR3 loop spans 14 amino acids. Germline CDR1 reads MNHEY; CDR2 reads SMNVEV (reference sequence). The V segment lost 5 bases and the J segment 3 bases; nucleotides outside the gene matches: 5. The CDR3 DNA follows: TGTGCCAGCAGTGTTAGCGGGAGTTTCTACGAGCAGTACTTC. Protein product: CASSVSGSFYEQYF.

V usage is TRBV5-1 and J usage is TRBJ2-2; D gene unclear. The V gene's germline CDR1 is SGHRS and CDR2 YFSETQ. This CDR3 comprises 14 residues. Trimming took off 7 bases at V and 2 bases at J, with 12 bases between the two ends. The CDR3 reads CASQPILNTGELFF. The CDR3 bases are TGCGCCAGCCAACCTATTCTCAACACCGGGGAGCTGTTTTTT.

The V and J genes are TRBV6-5 and TRBJ1-1; weak D call: TRBD1 (5 bases). This CDR3 comprises 14 residues. Germline CDR1 and CDR2: MNHEY and SVGAGI. V was cut by 2 bases and J by 2 bases, with 9 bases left in between. The CDR3 DNA reads as TGTGCCAGCAGTTACGACACAGGAAACACTGAAGCTTTCTTT. Amino acids: CASSYDTGNTEAFF.

The table lists this clone with a count of one. The chain employs TRBV9 and TRBJ2-2; 10 positions match TRBD2. Germline loops: CDR1 SGDLS, CDR2 YYNGEE. The V gene end was trimmed by 7 bases and the J gene end by 4 bases; junction bases not matched to a gene: 7. The CDR3 sequence is 15 residues long. CDR3 residues: CASQTSGAATGELFF. The CDR3 DNA sequence: TGTGCCAGCCAAACTAGCGGGGCCGCCACCGGGGAGCTGTTTTTT.

The chain carries TRBV28 and TRBJ1-3, with 7 bases matching TRBD1. The trim removed 6 bases at V and 0 bases at J, leaving 2 bases unmatched. The CDR3 runs 14 residues. Germline V lookup: CDR1 MDHEN, CDR2 SYDVKM. The CDR3 protein is CASRTGNSGNTIYF. CDR3 in DNA: TGTGCCAGCAGGACAGGGAACTCTGGAAACACCATATATTTT.

The chain carries TRBV14 and TRBJ2-1; D remains unclear. CDR1 is SGHDN, CDR2 FVKESK, per germline. The CDR3 has 15 amino acids. Trimming cost V 0 bases and J 3 bases, with 9 bases left between them. CDR3 nucleotides: TGTGCCAGCAGCCAAGACGCAACGGTCTACAATGAGCAGTTCTTC. Translation: CASSQDATVYNEQFF.

The rearrangement uses TRBV6-6 and TRBJ2-7, with D tentatively TRBD2 (6 bases). The CDR3 has 14 amino acids. Trimming took 3 bases from V and 1 from J, leaving 10 bases between them. Looked up from germline, CDR1 is MNHNY and CDR2 is SVGAGI (reference sequence). CDR3 DNA: TGTGCCAGCAGTTATCGGGGGACGTCCTACGAGCAGTACTTC. Its translation is CASSYRGTSYEQYF.

V gene TRBV6-2 or TRBV6-3 combines with J gene TRBJ1-5; 8 bases align to TRBD1. This CDR3 is built from 14 residues. CDR1 is MNHEY, CDR2 SVGEGT, per germline. Trimming cost V 2 bases and J 6 bases; bases outside gene matches: 3. The CDR3 nucleotides read TGTGCCAGCAGTTACGAAACAGGGGGTCAGCCCCAGCATTTT. Translated: CASSYETGGQPQHF.

The CDR3 nucleotides are TGCGCCAGCAGTGAGTCGAACGGGGGGTACTACGAGCAGTACTTC. Translated: CASSESNGGYYEQYF. V gene TRBV10-1 combines with J gene TRBJ2-7, with 7 bases identical to TRBD2. The J segment lost 3 bases and the V segment lost 0 bases, leaving 5 bases of the junction unmatched. This CDR3 contains 15 residues. Germline-derived CDR1 and CDR2 are WNHNN and SYGVQD (reference sequence).

The chain couples TRBV6-5 to TRBJ1-1; 7 positions match TRBD1. The CDR3 totals 14 residues. The V gene's germline CDR1 is MNHEY and CDR2 SVGAGI. Trimming at V came to 4 bases and at J to 1 base, leaving 3 bases not matched to a gene. The CDR3 loop reads CASSLGQPNTEAFF. CDR3 DNA sequence: TGTGCCAGCAGTTTGGGACAGCCGAACACTGAAGCTTTCTTT.

The chain joins TRBV5-1 to TRBJ2-3, with TRBD1 matching over 7 bases. The V gene end was trimmed by 3 bases and the J gene end by 0 bases; junction bases not matched to a gene: 4. Germline assignment: CDR1 SGHRS and CDR2 YFSETQ. There are 15 residues in the CDR3. CDR3 coding DNA: TGCGCCAGCAGCTCCCGGGACAGTAGCACAGATACGCAGTATTTT. Translated, it gives CASSSRDSSTDTQYF.

The gene calls are TRBV6-6 and TRBJ2-7; 9 nucleotides agree with TRBD1. The CDR3 is 15 residues long. Per germline, CDR1 MNHNY and CDR2 SVGAGI (reference sequence). V lost 4 bases, J lost 1 base, and 5 bases stayed unmatched. CDR3 sequence reads: CASSLQGAKSYEQYF. In nucleotides, the CDR3 is TGTGCCAGCAGTTTACAGGGGGCAAAGTCCTACGAGCAGTACTTC.

V is TRBV3-1 (or the pseudogene TRBV3-2) and J is TRBJ1-1, with 8 bases aligning to TRBD1. The CDR3 runs to 13 residues. Unmatched junction bases numbered 5, after V lost 8 bases and J lost 3 bases. Germline V gene data show CDR1 as LGHDT and CDR2 as YNNKEL (reference sequence). CDR3 coding DNA: TGTGCCAGCGGGCCGACAGGGGACACTGAAGCTTTCTTT. Its translation is CASGPTGDTEAFF.

This clone showed up just once. The chain links TRBV27 to TRBJ2-7; D unresolved. V lost 9 bases, J lost 0 bases, and 15 bases lay in between. Germline assignment: CDR1 MNHEY and CDR2 SMNVEV (reference sequence). The CDR3 length is 14 residues. Written as DNA, the CDR3 is TGTGCCAGTAGTACTGTCCCCAACTCCTACGAGCAGTACTTC. It specifies CASSTVPNSYEQYF.

The rearrangement links TRBV6-6 to TRBJ2-3; 12 bases are shared with TRBD2. Germline trimming cut 4 bases from V and 5 bases from J; bases unmatched to any gene: 4. Germline loops: CDR1 MNHNY, CDR2 SVGAGI (reference sequence). The CDR3 runs to 15 residues. CDR3 DNA: TGTGCCAGCAGTTTCCTAGCGGGGGGGAAAGATACGCAGTATTTT. The encoded protein is CASSFLAGGKDTQYF.

This chain links TRBV5-1 with TRBJ2-1, with TRBD2 identical over 13 bases. The ends lost 0 bases at V and 9 bases at J; junction bases unmatched: 3. Germline CDR1 SGHRS, CDR2 YFSETQ. The CDR3 runs 15 residues. The DNA for the CDR3 is TGCGCCAGCAGCTTGGGACTAGCGGGAGGAAGTGAGCAGTTCTTC. The encoded protein is CASSLGLAGGSEQFF. The full variable domain, its missing parts supplied by reference TRBV5-1 and TRBJ2-1, is KAGVTQTPRYLIKTRGQQVTLSCSPISGHRSVSWYQQTPGQGLQFLFEYFSETQRNKGNFPGRFSGRQFSNSRSEMNVSTLELGDSALYLCASSLGLAGGSEQFFGPGTRLTVL.

V usage is TRBV11-2 and J usage is TRBJ1-1; maybe TRBD1 (5 bases). The CDR3 covers 16 residues. Per germline, CDR1 SGHAT and CDR2 FQNNGV. The V end was cut by 6 bases, the J end by 4 bases, with 21 bases between. The CDR3: CASSLTGGGTGTEAFF. CDR3 coding DNA: TGTGCCAGCAGTCTAACCGGGGGGGGAACGGGCACTGAAGCTTTCTTT.

The CDR3 DNA reads TGTGCCAGCACCCCAGGGGGACAGGTACCCTACGAGCAGTACTTC. This encodes CASTPGGQVPYEQYF. The rearrangement uses TRBV28 and TRBJ2-7; 8 nucleotides line up with TRBD1. The V gene end was trimmed by 7 bases and the J gene end by 2 bases; junction bases not matched to a gene: 10. The CDR3 extends over 15 amino acids. The germline CDR1 and CDR2 sequences are MDHEN and SYDVKM.

This sequence joins TRBV11-1 and TRBJ1-1, with unresolved D. This CDR3 comprises 15 residues. Trimming took off 5 bases at V and 5 bases at J, with 18 bases between the two ends. Germline V gene data show CDR1 as SGHAT and CDR2 as FQDESV (reference sequence). CDR3 in DNA: TGTGCCAGCAGCCCGCAGGTGGGAGGTCAAACTGAAGCTTTCTTT. Translated, it gives CASSPQVGGQTEAFF.

The V and J genes are TRBV14 and TRBJ1-1, with a weak D call TRBD1 (5 bases). The CDR3 is made up of 13 amino acids. Germline assignment: CDR1 SGHDN and CDR2 FVKESK. V was trimmed by 1 base and J by 6 bases, leaving 9 bases between them. The CDR3 loop reads CASSQVSGSEAFF. CDR3 in DNA: TGTGCCAGCAGCCAAGTTTCAGGGTCTGAAGCTTTCTTT. The complete variable domain, with remaining parts taken from reference TRBV14 and TRBJ1-1, reads EAGVTQFPSHSVIEKGQTVTLRCDPISGHDNLYWYRRVMGKEIKFLLHFVKESKQDESGMPNNRFLAERTGGTYSTLKVQPAELEDSGVYFCASSQVSGSEAFFGQGTRLTVV.

The V call is TRBV28, the J call TRBJ2-4, with a tentative D call TRBD2 (5 bases). The CDR3 runs to 14 residues. Germline V gene lookup returns CDR1 MDHEN and CDR2 SYDVKM. Trimming shortened V by 5 bases and J by 2 bases, and 10 bases separated the two germline ends. CDR3: CASSGGGSKNIQYF. CDR3 sequence (DNA): TGTGCCAGCAGTGGTGGAGGCTCCAAAAACATTCAGTACTTC.